The next 29 T cell receptor beta chains were all read from a single sample in a study of blood T cell repertoires in COVID-19. The data were produced by immunoSEQ multiplex PCR, yet TCRdb's version contains in-frame clones alone and is incomplete. This sample carries roughly 40,000 clones, approximately 88% of them seen once, and the ten largest clones take around 9%. Sequenced sample: peripheral blood. These TCRs come from an older woman with acute or convalescent COVID-19.

The chain carries TRBV11-2 and TRBJ2-1; unclear D gene. The germline V and J ends were trimmed by 1 base and 1 base, with 5 bases remaining between them. Germline CDR1 and CDR2: SGHAT and FQNNGV. The CDR3 sequence is 14 residues long. This CDR3 is CASSLGESYNEQFF. As DNA, the CDR3 is TGTGCCAGCAGCTTAGGAGAGTCCTACAATGAGCAGTTCTTC.

V usage is TRBV2 and J usage is TRBJ2-2, with TRBD1 as a possible D gene (5 bases). CDR3 length: 15 residues. Germline V gene sequence: CDR1 SNHLY, CDR2 FYNNEI. The V gene lost 2 bases and the J gene lost 2 bases, with 9 bases spanning the gap. The CDR3 region has the DNA TGTGCCAGCAGTGAAACAGGAATTAACACCGGGGAGCTGTTTTTT. Translated: CASSETGINTGELFF. The variable domain in full, completed from reference TRBV2 and TRBJ2-2, reads EPEVTQTPSHQVTQMGQEVILRCVPISNHLYFYWYRQILGQKVEFLVSFYNNEISEKSEIFDDQFSVERPDGSNFTLKIRSTKLEDSAMYFCASSETGINTGELFFGEGSRLTVL.

The rearrangement links TRBV7-2 to TRBJ2-5; a possible D gene is TRBD2 (5 bases). CDR1 SGHTA and CDR2 FQGNSA come from the germline V gene. The CDR3 runs to 14 residues. Trimming removed 5 bases at V and 5 bases at J, with 15 bases between. The CDR3 region has the DNA TGTGCCAGCAGCCCGCACGGGGTTGGGGAGACCCAGTACTTC. Encoded protein: CASSPHGVGETQYF.

The chain carries TRBV24-1 and TRBJ2-5; D remains ambiguous. CDR1 and CDR2 (germline): KGHDR, SFDVKD. V lost 1 base and J lost 5, with 13 bases in between. The CDR3 contains 15 residues. The CDR3 DNA sequence: TGTGCCACCAGTGATTTTGGCTCGTTATGGGAGACCCAGTACTTC. It is translated as CATSDFGSLWETQYF.

This clone was seen a few times. The chain recombines TRBV4-3 with TRBJ1-2, with D perhaps TRBD1 (5 bases). The CDR3 sequence is 14 residues long. Per the germline V gene, CDR1 is LGHNA and CDR2 is YSLEER. Trimming left V 0 bases short and J 9 bases short, with 14 bases between. The CDR3 is CASSQDSRTRSYTF. The CDR3 coding sequence is TGCGCCAGCAGCCAAGATTCCAGGACAAGAAGCTACACCTTC.

This clone showed up just a few times. V usage is TRBV7-2 and J usage is TRBJ1-5; TRBD1 aligns across 9 bases. V shed 5 bases, J shed 6 bases, and the junction held 8 bases outside the gene matches. Looked up from germline, CDR1 is SGHTA and CDR2 is FQGNSA. This CDR3 comprises 15 residues. The CDR3 nucleotides are TGTGCCAGCAGCGAAAGGACAGGGGAGGTTCAGCCCCAGCATTTT. Residues: CASSERTGEVQPQHF.

V is TRBV10-3 and J is TRBJ1-3; D call uncertain. Germline CDR1 is ENHRY and CDR2 is SYGVKD. The V gene lost 0 bases and the J gene lost 1 base, with 4 bases spanning the gap. The CDR3 consists of 14 residues. CDR3 protein: CAISESYSGNTIYF. As DNA, the CDR3 is TGTGCCATCAGTGAGTCGTATTCTGGAAACACCATATATTTT.

The rearrangement uses TRBV30 and TRBJ2-3, with 12 bases matching TRBD2. Germline V gene data show CDR1 as GTSNPN and CDR2 as SVGIG (reference sequence). Trimming cost V 5 bases and J 7 bases; bases outside gene matches: 4. The CDR3 is made up of 13 amino acids. The CDR3 spells CAWSSGRVNTQYF. The DNA of the CDR3 is TGTGCCTGGTCTAGCGGGAGGGTGAATACGCAGTATTTT. Filled out from reference TRBV30 and TRBJ2-3, the complete variable domain reads SQTIHQWPATLVQPVGSPLSLECTVEGTSNPNLYWYRQAAGRGLQLLFYSVGIGQISSEVPQNLSASRPQDRQFILSSKKLLLSDSGFYLCAWSSGRVNTQYFGPGTRLTVL.

The rearrangement joins TRBV7-2 to TRBJ2-1, with 13 positions matching TRBD2. The V gene's germline CDR1 is SGHTA and CDR2 FQGNSA. With 3 bases clipped from V and 9 bases from J, the junction kept 5 bases outside the gene matches. The CDR3 contains 15 residues. CDR3 DNA sequence: TGTGCCAGCAGCTTCGGACTAGCGGGAGACGGTGAGCAGTTCTTC. Its translation: CASSFGLAGDGEQFF.

V is TRBV7-9 and J is TRBJ2-2; D possibly corresponds to TRBD1 (5 bases). This CDR3 contains 14 residues. The germline V gene has CDR1 SEHNR and CDR2 FQNEAQ (reference sequence). The V end was cut by 5 bases, the J end by 2 bases, with 9 bases between. CDR3 nucleotide sequence: TGTGCCAGCAGCCAGGACACTAACACCGGGGAGCTGTTTTTT. Translation: CASSQDTNTGELFF.

CDR3 protein: CAITRGQDPLSNYGYTF. The CDR3 bases are TGTGCCATCACGAGGGGACAGGACCCCCTCAGTAACTATGGCTACACCTTC. The V call is TRBV10-3, the J call TRBJ1-2; 8 bases map to TRBD1. The V gene's germline CDR1 is ENHRY and CDR2 SYGVKD. V gave up 7 bases and J gave up 1 base; unmatched junction bases: 14. The CDR3 loop spans 17 amino acids.

The chain carries TRBV4-3 and TRBJ1-3, with D uncertain. The germline V gene has CDR1 LGHNA and CDR2 YSLEER. The CDR3 covers 15 residues. V was shortened by 0 bases and J by 0 bases, with 6 bases between the two germline ends. The CDR3 DNA sequence: TGCGCCAGCAGCCAAGATCCGAGCTCTGGAAACACCATATATTTT. It encodes CASSQDPSSGNTIYF.

About this clone: A read error may account for a junction end that differs from germline. V gene TRBV5-1 combines with J gene TRBJ2-4; 7 bases map to TRBD1. In germline, CDR1 is SGHRS, CDR2 YFSETQ. This CDR3 is built from 13 residues. CDR3 sequence: CASSPDQTTGPVF. In DNA, the CDR3 is TGCGCCAGCAGCCCTGACCAGACGACAGGGCCGGTCTTC.

The chain is built from TRBV29-1 and TRBJ1-4, with TRBD1 identical over 7 bases. Trimming removed 5 bases from V and 6 bases from J; junction bases left unmatched: 9. This CDR3 has 14 amino acids. Germline V CDR1 and CDR2: SQVTM, ANQGSEA. This CDR3 is CSVFRRGPDEKLFF. CDR3 bases: TGCAGCGTTTTTAGGAGGGGGCCTGATGAAAAACTGTTTTTT.

This sequence joins TRBV12-5 and TRBJ1-2, with 7 bases aligning to TRBD1. CDR3 length: 14 residues. After removal of 5 bases from V and 7 bases from J, the junction contained 10 bases not matched to a gene. CDR1 is LGHNT, CDR2 FRNRAP, per germline. The DNA for the CDR3 is TGTGCTAGTGGTGACGACAGGGTACTCGGTGGCTACACCTTC. This sequence encodes CASGDDRVLGGYTF.

The chain joins TRBV19 to TRBJ2-6; 9 bases are shared with TRBD1. The J segment lost 5 bases and the V segment lost 3 bases, leaving 8 bases of the junction unmatched. Germline lookup yields CDR1 LNHDA and CDR2 SQIVND (reference sequence). This CDR3 comprises 17 residues. Here the CDR3 reads CASSIGTGKRWANVLTF. DNA for the CDR3: TGTGCCAGTAGTATCGGGACAGGGAAGCGGTGGGCCAACGTCCTGACTTTC.

The chain is built from TRBV5-1 and TRBJ2-5; a weak D match, TRBD2 (6 bases). The V end was cut by 0 bases, the J end by 4 bases, with 10 bases between. This CDR3 comprises 14 residues. Germline CDR1 and CDR2: SGHRS and YFSETQ. CDR3 in DNA: TGCGCCAGCAGCTTGGGAGGAGGGGCAGAGACCCAGTACTTC. Encoded protein: CASSLGGGAETQYF.

The chain combines TRBV11-3 with TRBJ2-3; D perhaps matches TRBD2 (5 bases). Germline CDR1 SGHNT, CDR2 YENEEA. The CDR3 runs 11 residues. Deletions cut 5 bases from V and 7 bases from J, with 7 bases between. Here the CDR3 reads CASSPGNTQYF. The CDR3 nucleotides are TGTGCCAGCAGCCCCGGGAATACGCAGTATTTT.

V gene TRBV9 combines with J gene TRBJ2-3; D is unresolved. The ends were cut back, 4 bases at V and 5 bases at J, with 11 bases in the middle. Germline CDR1 and CDR2: SGDLS and YYNGEE. This CDR3 has 13 residues. CDR3 loop: CASSTRLEDTQYF. CDR3 sequence (DNA): TGTGCCAGCAGCACCCGACTTGAAGATACGCAGTATTTT.

The V call is TRBV28, the J call TRBJ2-1; possible D gene TRBD2, 6 bases. Trimming removed 8 bases at V and 0 bases at J, with 14 bases between. The CDR3 runs 15 residues. Germline CDR1 reads MDHEN; CDR2 reads SYDVKM. CDR3 coding DNA: TGTGCCAGCCTAGGAGGGCCGGACTCCTACAATGAGCAGTTCTTC. It is translated as CASLGGPDSYNEQFF.

This clone was detected only a few times. CDR3 loop: CASSLTGSNQPQHF. In DNA, the CDR3 is TGTGCCAGCAGTTTAACGGGTTCCAATCAGCCCCAGCATTTT. The chain employs TRBV27 and TRBJ1-5; no clear D. With 2 bases removed from V and 3 bases from J, the gap between germline ends came to 8 bases. The CDR3 is made up of 14 amino acids. The germline V gene has CDR1 MNHEY and CDR2 SMNVEV (reference sequence).

V is TRBV10-2 and J is TRBJ1-4; TRBD1 aligns across 7 bases. Germline assignment: CDR1 WSHSY and CDR2 SAAADI. The J segment lost 12 bases and the V segment lost 3 bases, leaving 4 bases of the junction unmatched. There are 12 residues in the CDR3. The CDR3 DNA sequence: TGCGCCAGCAGTGAAGGGGACAGAGAACTGTTTTTT. This encodes CASSEGDRELFF.

In nucleotides, the CDR3 is TGTGCCTGGAGTGTCTCTAGCGGGAACTACAATGAGCAGTTCTTC. The encoded protein is CAWSVSSGNYNEQFF. This chain uses TRBV30 with TRBJ2-1, with TRBD2 identical over 9 bases. The CDR3 covers 15 residues. V gave up 0 bases and J gave up 3 bases; unmatched junction bases: 3. Germline assignment: CDR1 GTSNPN and CDR2 SVGIG (reference sequence).

The V gene is TRBV6-5, the J gene TRBJ1-1; D is possibly TRBD1 (5 bases). CDR1 is MNHEY and CDR2 is SVGAGI in the germline V gene. V was pared by 0 bases and J by 1 base, with 9 bases between. The CDR3 has 15 amino acids. The CDR3 is CASSYSPGGNTEAFF. For the CDR3, the DNA is TGTGCCAGCAGTTACTCACCGGGGGGGAACACTGAAGCTTTCTTT.

The DNA for the CDR3 is TGTGCCAGCAGTTTATCGAGGGATAATCAGCCCCAGCATTTT. Protein sequence: CASSLSRDNQPQHF. V gene TRBV27 combines with J gene TRBJ1-5; D remains ambiguous. Germline V gives CDR1 MNHEY, CDR2 SMNVEV (reference sequence). There are 14 residues in the CDR3. V was shortened by 0 bases and J by 4 bases, with 7 bases between the two germline ends.

The chain employs TRBV19 and TRBJ2-3, with D perhaps TRBD1 (5 bases). The CDR3 loop spans 16 amino acids. Trimming shortened V by 10 bases and J by 2 bases, and 22 bases separated the two germline ends. The germline V gene has CDR1 LNHDA and CDR2 SQIVND (reference sequence). This CDR3 reads CATSSWGSPYTDTQYF. The CDR3 nucleotides are TGTGCCACCTCGTCCTGGGGCTCGCCATACACAGATACGCAGTATTTT.

The chain employs TRBV18 and TRBJ1-3, with D maybe TRBD1 (6 bases). The V end lost 2 bases, the J end lost 4 bases, and 12 bases lay between the germline ends. The germline V gene has CDR1 KGHSH and CDR2 LQKENI. CDR3 length equals 15 residues. The DNA of the CDR3 is TGTGCCAGCTCACCAACAGGGTACCCCGGAAACACCATATATTTT. Translation gives CASSPTGYPGNTIYF.

V is TRBV5-1 and J is TRBJ1-2; D remains ambiguous. Trimming removed 2 bases at V and 8 bases at J, with 10 bases between. Germline CDR1 is SGHRS and CDR2 is YFSETQ. This CDR3 has 12 residues. In DNA form, the CDR3 reads TGCGCCAGCAGCTTTACGGGAGCGGGCTACACCTTC. It is translated as CASSFTGAGYTF.

This clone was picked up one time. The chain couples TRBV6-2 or TRBV6-3 to TRBJ1-2; D gene unclear. The germline V gene encodes CDR1 MNHEY and CDR2 SVGEGT. This CDR3 region has 14 residues. Deletions cut 5 bases from V and 1 base from J, with 11 bases between. CDR3 region: CASSQPRDNYGYTF. The CDR3 DNA reads TGTGCCAGCAGTCAACCACGGGATAACTATGGCTACACCTTC.